These 5 T cell receptor beta chains originate from one sample sequenced in a study of beta chain features in type 1 diabetes. TCRB transcripts that were expressed got sequenced, as all of the isolated RNA had been reverse transcribed. Sequencing was performed with immunoSEQ multiplex PCR; in TCRdb, only in-frame clones are kept and a portion is missing. The repertoire consists of 150,000 or so clones, with almost 65% occurring once and the leading ten covering under 0.1%. Study findings and constraints: Patients with Type 1 diabetes showed moderately but significantly shorter TCRB CDR3s in all four CD4+ subsets.

Their cognate antigens are unknown. Specimen: naive CD4+ T cells from blood. The receptors originated from a man aged 30 to 45 with type 1 diabetes.

The chain employs TRBV15 and TRBJ2-7; TRBD1 might be the D (6 bases). The germline V gene encodes CDR1 LNHNV and CDR2 YYDKDF (reference sequence). Trimming removed 1 base at V and 1 base at J, with 8 bases between. The CDR3 totals 14 residues. CDR3 sequence reads: CATSRVQGSYEQYF. The CDR3, as DNA: TGTGCCACCAGCAGAGTACAGGGTTCCTACGAGCAGTACTTC. The full variable domain, completed using reference TRBV15 and TRBJ2-7, is DAMVIQNPRYQVTQFGKPVTLSCSQTLNHNVMYWYQQKSSQAPKLLFHYYDKDFNNEADTPDNFQSRRPNTSFCFLDIRSPGLGDTAMYLCATSRVQGSYEQYFGPGTRLTVT.

The V call is TRBV9, the J call TRBJ1-6; D remains unclear. Trimming left V 0 bases short and J 9 bases short, with 4 bases between. The CDR3 totals 12 residues. The V gene's germline CDR1 is SGDLS and CDR2 YYNGEE. CDR3 sequence: CASSVAGSPLHF. Here the CDR3 DNA reads TGTGCCAGCAGCGTAGCGGGTTCACCCCTCCACTTT.

This sequence joins TRBV5-6 and TRBJ2-3; perhaps TRBD1 as D (5 bases). The CDR3 covers 14 residues. Trimming removed 2 bases from V and 1 base from J, with 8 bases in between. Germline assignment: CDR1 SGHDT and CDR2 YYEEEE. The CDR3 nucleotides are TGTGCCAGCAGCTTAGCGACAGGCACAGATACGCAGTATTTT. Translation: CASSLATGTDTQYF.

This clone has a handful of counts. The chain links TRBV11-2 to TRBJ2-1, with D perhaps matching TRBD1 (6 bases). Germline V lookup: CDR1 SGHAT, CDR2 FQNNGV. The CDR3 covers 14 residues. Between the trimmed V and J ends, which lost 6 bases and 2 bases, there was a span of 11 bases. CDR3 loop: CASSLDRPYNEQFF. The CDR3 region has the DNA TGTGCCAGCAGTCTGGACAGACCCTACAATGAGCAGTTCTTC.

This chain uses TRBV18 with TRBJ2-2, with D perhaps matching TRBD1 (5 bases). The germline gives CDR1 KGHSH, CDR2 LQKENI. The CDR3 runs 14 residues. Trimming pared 3 bases from V and 10 bases from J, leaving 15 bases between. The CDR3 region is CASSPGQGPEELFF. The CDR3 DNA reads TGTGCCAGCTCACCGGGGCAAGGCCCGGAGGAGCTGTTTTTT.